This passage covers 29 T cell receptor beta chains from one sample sequenced in a study of T-cell memory formation after mild COVID-19. TCRdb reanalysed the 5' RACE reads using MiXCR and keeps one entry per CDR3 protein. The sample holds roughly 110,000 distinct CDR3 sequences; roughly an eighth are singletons and the top ten take about 27%. What was sequenced was PBMCs or a T cell subset sorted from them (not recorded which). These receptors were collected from an adult woman who had mild COVID-19 (a few samples of this study predate the infection). Cell type and time point are not known.

This clonotype was counted between two and nine times. The chain uses TRBV11-2 and TRBJ2-3, with TRBD2 as a possible D gene (5 bases). Germline CDR1 is SGHAT and CDR2 is FQNNGV. V was cut by 7 bases and J by 6 bases, with 26 bases left in between. The length of the CDR3 is 17 residues. Written as DNA, the CDR3 is TGTGCCAGCACGCTCGCCTCGGGGTTCGTTAATGGGGATACGCAGTATTTT. Translating gives CASTLASGFVNGDTQYF.

The chain is built from TRBV19 and TRBJ2-7; D is uncertain. The CDR3 contains 11 residues. The germline V and J ends were trimmed by 8 bases and 2 bases, with 7 bases remaining between them. Germline CDR1 and CDR2: LNHDA and SQIVND (reference sequence). The CDR3 sequence: CASGPTYEQYF. In DNA form, the CDR3 reads TGTGCCAGTGGACCGACCTACGAGCAGTACTTC.

For the CDR3, the DNA is TGCAGTGCTAGAGATGCGGCACTAGCGGGACCCCCCTACGAGCAGTACTTC. Amino acid sequence: CSARDAALAGPPYEQYF. The gene calls are TRBV20-1 and TRBJ2-7, with TRBD2 matching over 10 bases. CDR1 and CDR2 (germline): DFQATT, SNEGSKA (reference sequence). Unmatched junction bases numbered 10, after V lost 0 bases and J lost 2 bases. CDR3 length: 17 residues.

This clonotype came up once. This CDR3 is CSVEEGHSYEQYF. CDR3 bases: TGCAGCGTTGAAGAGGGCCACAGCTACGAGCAGTACTTC. The chain recombines TRBV29-1 with TRBJ2-7; unclear D gene. V was trimmed by 0 bases and J by 3 bases, leaving 9 bases between them. There are 13 residues in the CDR3. Germline V gene lookup returns CDR1 SQVTM and CDR2 ANQGSEA.

This clonotype turned up a few times. This sequence joins TRBV5-1 and TRBJ1-5; TRBD1 aligns across 10 bases. Germline V lookup: CDR1 SGHRS, CDR2 YFSETQ. The CDR3 contains 15 residues. J was trimmed by 4 bases and V by 0 bases; bases with no gene match: 1. The CDR3 sequence: CASSLGTGGNQPQHF. The DNA for the CDR3 is TGCGCCAGCAGCTTGGGGACAGGGGGAAATCAGCCCCAGCATTTT.

J is TRBJ2-5 and V is TRBV5-1; tentatively, D is TRBD1 (7 bases). The CDR3 totals 15 residues. CDR1 and CDR2 (germline): SGHRS, YFSETQ. V was cut by 0 bases and J by 5 bases, with 14 bases left in between. CDR3 sequence reads: CASSLGARGDETQYF. The DNA for the CDR3 is TGCGCCAGCAGCTTGGGGGCCAGGGGGGATGAGACCCAGTACTTC.

The J gene is TRBJ2-1, the V gene TRBV12-3 or TRBV12-4, with TRBD1 matching 7 bases. The V and J ends lost 1 base and 7 bases, in that order; junction bases with no gene match: 7. This CDR3 comprises 15 residues. CDR3 sequence: CASSLVNRGGNEQFF. In DNA form, the CDR3 reads TGTGCCAGCAGTTTAGTTAACAGGGGTGGGAATGAGCAGTTCTTC.

The chain couples TRBV7-9 to TRBJ2-5; D is undetermined. The V end lost 4 bases, the J end lost 4 bases, and 13 bases lay between the germline ends. From germline, CDR1 is SEHNR and CDR2 FQNEAQ (reference sequence). The CDR3 has 14 residues. This chain's CDR3 is CASSSEIRRETQYF. The DNA for the CDR3 is TGTGCCAGCAGCTCTGAGATAAGGCGAGAGACCCAGTACTTC.

This clonotype was seen only a few times. The chain combines TRBV2 with TRBJ1-4; D perhaps matches TRBD1 (6 bases). Germline V CDR1 and CDR2: SNHLY, FYNNEI. Trimming pared 6 bases from V and 10 bases from J, leaving 18 bases between. The CDR3 consists of 14 residues. The CDR3 is CASSDRDNKGKLFF. The CDR3 region has the DNA TGTGCCAGCAGCGACCGGGACAATAAGGGAAAACTGTTTTTT.

A few counts support this clonotype. The chain is built from TRBV5-1 and TRBJ2-7; no firm D call. Germline CDR1 reads SGHRS; CDR2 reads YFSETQ. V lost 3 bases and J lost 6, with 13 bases in between. The CDR3 length is 13 residues. CDR3 in amino acids: CASSSNLEVEQYF. The CDR3 DNA is TGCGCCAGCAGCTCAAATCTAGAGGTCGAGCAGTACTTC.

This clonotype was seen a few times. The V gene is TRBV19, the J gene TRBJ2-1; 7 bases agree with TRBD2. Germline V lookup: CDR1 LNHDA, CDR2 SQIVND (reference sequence). The V and J ends lost 7 bases and 9 bases, in that order; junction bases with no gene match: 6. The CDR3 is 12 residues long. The CDR3 here is CASNPREGEQFF. In DNA form, the CDR3 reads TGTGCCAGTAACCCTAGGGAGGGTGAGCAGTTCTTC.

This clonotype was found a few times. The chain couples TRBV6-5 to TRBJ2-7, with a possible D match to TRBD1 (5 bases). V was shortened by 3 bases and J by 2 bases, with 8 bases between the two germline ends. Looked up from germline, CDR1 is MNHEY and CDR2 is SVGAGI. There are 13 residues in the CDR3. The CDR3 protein is CASSYSDTYEQYF. The CDR3 DNA sequence: TGTGCCAGCAGTTATTCGGACACCTACGAGCAGTACTTC.

This clonotype has just a few counts. V is TRBV29-1 and J is TRBJ1-1; D is possibly TRBD1 (5 bases). V shed 1 base and J shed 4 bases, with 10 bases lying between them. Germline-derived CDR1 and CDR2 are SQVTM and ANQGSEA. The CDR3 runs to 13 residues. Here the CDR3 reads CSVEGFGGTEAFF. CDR3 sequence (DNA): TGCAGCGTTGAAGGGTTTGGGGGCACTGAAGCTTTCTTT.

This clonotype was recorded a few times. This chain connects TRBV7-3 to TRBJ1-3; D unresolved. Trimming took 0 bases from V and 2 from J, leaving 8 bases between them. CDR3 size: 15 residues. Germline V gene lookup returns CDR1 SGHTA and CDR2 FQGTGA. For the CDR3, the DNA is TGTGCCAGCAGCTTAACGACACCCCCTGGAAACACCATATATTTT. Translating it yields CASSLTTPPGNTIYF.

The chain uses TRBV11-2 and TRBJ1-3; D might be TRBD1 (5 bases). The CDR3 extends over 14 amino acids. The V gene's germline CDR1 is SGHAT and CDR2 FQNNGV. V lost 3 bases to trimming and J lost 7 bases, with 13 bases between them. The CDR3 region is CASSFRGVPNTIYF. The CDR3 nucleotides are TGTGCCAGCAGCTTTCGGGGGGTCCCTAACACCATATATTTT.

The sample holds a few counts of this clonotype. The rearrangement joins TRBV29-1 to TRBJ2-3; 10 nucleotides line up with TRBD2. The trim removed 1 base at V and 5 bases at J, leaving 6 bases unmatched. CDR3 size: 15 residues. Per the germline V gene, CDR1 is SQVTM and CDR2 is ANQGSEA. CDR3 in amino acids: CSVEAGTSDVDTQYF. DNA for the CDR3: TGCAGCGTTGAAGCTGGGACTAGCGATGTAGATACGCAGTATTTT.

This clonotype was seen a handful of times. The chain employs TRBV24-1 and TRBJ2-1; the match to TRBD2 covers 9 bases. The CDR3 has 16 amino acids. Per the germline V gene, CDR1 is KGHDR and CDR2 is SFDVKD. Trimming took 4 bases from V and 5 from J; bases not matched to a gene: 8. The CDR3 loop reads CATSDSGTSYDNEQFF. CDR3 bases: TGTGCCACCAGTGACTCCGGGACTAGCTATGACAATGAGCAGTTCTTC.

This clonotype was seen a few times. The rearrangement uses TRBV4-1 and TRBJ2-1, with D uncertain. The CDR3 sequence is 16 residues long. The V end was cut by 4 bases, the J end by 0 bases, with 13 bases between. Germline V gives CDR1 MGHRA, CDR2 YSYEKL. In DNA, the CDR3 is TGCGCCAGCAGCCTACGAGCGCGAAGCTCCTACAATGAGCAGTTCTTC. Translating it yields CASSLRARSSYNEQFF.

The chain carries TRBV27 and TRBJ2-3; D may be TRBD1 or TRBD2 (5 bases each). CDR1 and CDR2 (germline): MNHEY, SMNVEV (reference sequence). The CDR3 sequence is 14 residues long. V shed 6 bases and J shed 4 bases, with 14 bases lying between them. CDR3 DNA: TGTGCCAGCAGCCCGGGACCATTCCCAGATACGCAGTATTTT. Its translation is CASSPGPFPDTQYF.

This clonotype has a handful of counts. The V gene is TRBV6-1, the J gene TRBJ1-5; 10 positions agree with TRBD1. Germline trimming cut 5 bases from V and 7 bases from J; bases unmatched to any gene: 8. This CDR3 has 15 amino acids. Germline CDR1 is MNHNS and CDR2 is SASEGT. The DNA for the CDR3 is TGTGCCAGCAGTCTTTGGGACAGGGGTAAGCAGCCCCAGCATTTT. It specifies CASSLWDRGKQPQHF.

This clonotype was seen only a few times. V usage is TRBV7-2 and J usage is TRBJ2-7; D tentatively fits TRBD1 or TRBD2 (5 bases each). Looked up from germline, CDR1 is SGHTA and CDR2 is FQGNSA. The CDR3 sequence is 14 residues long. V lost 0 bases and J 3 bases, leaving 9 bases between the germline ends. CDR3 amino acids: CASSLAGTVYEQYF. CDR3 nucleotides: TGTGCCAGCAGCTTAGCGGGGACGGTCTACGAGCAGTACTTC.

This chain joins TRBV4-3 and TRBJ2-7, with D possibly being TRBD1 (5 bases). CDR1 LGHNA and CDR2 YSLEER come from the germline V gene. The CDR3 is 14 residues long. Trimming stripped 0 bases from V and 4 bases from J, with 10 bases between. CDR3 sequence reads: CASSQDHPGYEQYF. CDR3 DNA: TGCGCCAGCAGCCAAGATCATCCAGGGTACGAGCAGTACTTC.

This clonotype was counted only a few times. This rearrangement joins TRBV7-9 to TRBJ2-1; TRBD2 is a possible D gene (7 bases). CDR1 and CDR2 from the germline V gene are SEHNR and FQNEAQ (reference sequence). The CDR3 is made up of 16 amino acids. Trimming took 2 bases from V and 4 from J, leaving 15 bases between them. CDR3: CASSLYLGGEYNEQFF. The CDR3 nucleotides are TGTGCCAGCAGCTTATACCTAGGGGGGGAGTACAATGAGCAGTTCTTC.

This clonotype was seen only a few times. This chain links TRBV20-1 with TRBJ2-1, with D perhaps TRBD1 (6 bases). This CDR3 has 14 residues. Per germline, CDR1 DFQATT and CDR2 SNEGSKA (reference sequence). The germline V and J ends were trimmed by 6 bases and 4 bases, with 16 bases remaining between them. The CDR3, as DNA: TGCAGTGCCACGGGACATACACCTTACAATGAGCAGTTCTTC. It encodes CSATGHTPYNEQFF.

The rearrangement links TRBV11-2 to TRBJ1-1; D is possibly TRBD1 (5 bases). Germline CDR1 SGHAT, CDR2 FQNNGV. The CDR3 extends over 15 amino acids. Trimming removed 3 bases at V and 1 base at J, with 12 bases between. CDR3 in amino acids: CASSFSGTGNTEAFF. CDR3 nucleotides: TGTGCCAGCAGCTTCTCCGGGACGGGGAACACTGAAGCTTTCTTT. Drawing the rest from reference TRBV11-2 and TRBJ1-1, the complete variable domain is EAGVAQSPRYKIIEKRQSVAFWCNPISGHATLYWYQQILGQGPKLLIQFQNNGVVDDSQLPKDRFSAERLKGVDSTLKIQPAKLEDSAVYLCASSFSGTGNTEAFFGQGTRLTVV.

The J gene is TRBJ2-7, the V gene TRBV24-1; a weak D match, TRBD1 (6 bases). CDR1 and CDR2 (germline): KGHDR, SFDVKD. V shed 5 bases and J shed 1 base, with 8 bases lying between them. The CDR3 has 13 amino acids. As DNA, the CDR3 is TGTGCCACCAGTGCCAGGGGATCCTACGAGCAGTACTTC. Translated: CATSARGSYEQYF.

This clonotype was seen more than once but under ten times. The chain uses TRBV10-3 and TRBJ2-5, with 10 bases that match TRBD2. Germline V gene data show CDR1 as ENHRY and CDR2 as SYGVKD. V was clipped by 4 bases and J by 5 bases; unmatched bases: 10. The CDR3 is 16 residues long. The CDR3, as DNA: TGTGCCATCAGTGGGACTAGCGGTCCCGAGGTTGAGACCCAGTACTTC. This sequence encodes CAISGTSGPEVETQYF.

This clonotype appeared a few times. The V and J genes are TRBV19 and TRBJ1-1; D is uncertain. The germline gives CDR1 LNHDA, CDR2 SQIVND (reference sequence). With 0 bases removed from V and 4 bases from J, the gap between germline ends came to 15 bases. The CDR3 runs to 16 residues. CDR3 sequence reads: CASSIDRESGGTEAFF. The DNA of the CDR3 is TGTGCCAGTAGTATAGATCGAGAATCGGGCGGCACTGAAGCTTTCTTT.

V gene TRBV12-3 or TRBV12-4 combines with J gene TRBJ2-2, with no clear D. V was trimmed by 5 bases and J by 4 bases, leaving 14 bases between them. The length of the CDR3 is 15 residues. In DNA form, the CDR3 reads TGTGCCAGCAGTCCCAACCGGGCGTCCACCGGGGAGCTGTTTTTT. This codes for CASSPNRASTGELFF.